This T cell receptor beta chain was sequenced during a study of blood T cell repertoires in COVID-19. Authors' methods: Reference gene primers were amplified, and this amplification served to estimate nucleated cell counts. Here immunoSEQ multiplex PCR was the method, and the copy in TCRdb shows in-frame clones only, minus some. V and J calls and clone size are given by that table; D and trimming were obtained from the DNA. The sample shows roughly 150,000 clones, 80% to 85% of them seen only once. The cohort comprised adults aged about 18 to 90 years residing in approximately 25 US areas. Clinical history reported by participants formed the basis on which cohorts were assigned. This CDR3 contains 14 residues. V was clipped by 2 bases and J by 7 bases, with 14 bases between them. Germline V gene lookup returns CDR1 LGHDT and CDR2 YNNKEL (reference sequence).

Sequenced sample: PBMCs or T cells enriched from blood (not recorded which). The TCR comes from a man aged 70-80 years who had been exposed to COVID-19. This chain uses TRBV3-1 (or the pseudogene TRBV3-2) with TRBJ1-2; no definite D call. The CDR3 loop reads CASSQQSRVGGYTF. The CDR3 region has the DNA TGTGCCAGCAGCCAACAATCGAGGGTGGGTGGCTACACCTTC.